Listed below are T cell receptor beta chains from one sample, sequenced in a study of T-cell memory formation after mild COVID-19. Each CDR3 protein gets one entry after TCRdb re-called the 5' RACE reads with MiXCR. The sample records 250,000 to 350,000 distinct CDR3 sequences, around 15% being singletons. Sequenced input: PBMCs or a T cell subset sorted from them (not recorded which). The receptors stem from a man between 18 and 35 years old who had mild COVID-19 (a few samples of this study predate the infection). Cell type and time point are not known. Each CDR3 is given with its conserved first and last residue. A D gene is named only where the DNA matches it firmly. The size entry is marked missing in some rows and otherwise reads once, few, many or a size class.

V	size	J	D	DNA	CDR3
TRBV29-1	many	TRBJ2-5	NA	TGCAGCGTTGTGCCAGGCCAAGAGACCCAGTACTTC	CSVVPGQETQYF
TRBV24-1	NA	TRBJ2-5	TRBD2	TGTGCCACCAGTGATTCTAGCGGGGCCCAAGAGACCCAGTACTTC	CATSDSSGAQETQYF
TRBV9	few	TRBJ2-1	NA	TGTGCCAGCAGCGTAGGACAGAGAGACTACAATGAGCAGTTCTTC	CASSVGQRDYNEQFF
TRBV12-3/TRBV12-4	NA	TRBJ2-5	TRBD2	TGTGCCAGCAGGCGACTAGCTGGGATGGTGGGGACCCAGTACTTC	CASRRLAGMVGTQYF
TRBV5-1	many	TRBJ2-1	TRBD2	TGCGCCAGCAGCTTGGCAACTAGCGGGGAAGAGCAGTTCTTC	CASSLATSGEEQFF
TRBV4-3	NA	TRBJ1-1	NA	TGCGCCAGCAGCCAAGTAATCAACCGTTTAAGGGATAGGAACACTGAAGCTTTCTTT	CASSQVINRLRDRNTEAFF
TRBV4-1	NA	TRBJ2-7	NA	TGCGCCAGCAGCCAAAATCGGCCCTACGAGCAGTACTTC	CASSQNRPYEQYF
TRBV15	NA	TRBJ2-2	TRBD1	TGTGCCACCAGCAGTACCGTTAGGACAGGGAACACCGGGGAGCTGTTTTTT	CATSSTVRTGNTGELFF
TRBV5-6	NA	TRBJ1-4	NA	TGTGCCAGCAGCTTGGGTGGGAGCTATGAAAAACTGTTTTTT	CASSLGGSYEKLFF
TRBV6-2/TRBV6-3	NA	TRBJ2-1	TRBD2	TGTGCCAGCAGTTACCCTAGCGGGGGGGTGTCTGAGCAGTTCTTC	CASSYPSGGVSEQFF
TRBV12-3/TRBV12-4	NA	TRBJ2-5	TRBD2	TGTGCCAGCATCAACAACGGGGGGGCCTCAGAGACCCAGTACTTC	CASINNGGASETQYF
TRBV11-2	few	TRBJ1-6	NA	TGTGCCAGCGACAAAAGTCGCGCTGGTTCACCCCTCCACTTT	CASDKSRAGSPLHF
TRBV28	few	TRBJ1-1	NA	TGTGCCAGCAGTTTTAGGCAGGAGTTCGAAGCTTTCTTT	CASSFRQEFEAFF
TRBV24-1	few	TRBJ2-5	TRBD2	TGTGCCACCAGTGATTCGACTAGCCCCGGAACCCAGTACTTC	CATSDSTSPGTQYF
TRBV3-1	NA	TRBJ2-5	TRBD2	TGTGCCAGCAGCCCAAGATTATTAGCGGGGGGGGAGGGGACCCAGTACTTC	CASSPRLLAGGEGTQYF